The source of this TCR beta chain is a study of blood T cell repertoires in COVID-19. Overall study context: Samples taken during acute and convalescent COVID-19 were collected in the United States, Italy and Spain.

As handled by the study authors: Amplification of reference gene primers was used by the study to estimate nucleated cell counts. Using immunoSEQ multiplex PCR, the repertoire was profiled, and TCRdb retains in-frame clones only, with some absent. V and J calls and clone size follow that table, whereas D and trimming were derived from the DNA. The repertoire holds around 400,000 clones, with 87% as singletons. Germline V lookup: CDR1 KGHDR, CDR2 SFDVKD. The CDR3 spans 14 residues. V lost 10 bases and J lost 2, with 15 bases in between. This TCR was recovered from an older woman with COVID-19, enrolled during active disease. The chain recombines TRBV24-1 with TRBJ2-3; a possible D gene is TRBD1 (6 bases). Sequenced: peripheral blood. The CDR3 nucleotides are TGTGCCACTTCGGAAAGGGGGTCCACAGATACGCAGTATTTT. It codes for CATSERGSTDTQYF.